In its sample, the clone carrying this T cell receptor (beta chain) was seen many times. The study used a library that attached unique molecular identifiers to individual cDNA molecules. A single record per CDR3 protein comes from TCRdb applying MiXCR to the RACE reads. The sample consists of about 400,000 distinct CDR3 sequences, about 6.3% of them appearing once. J lost 3 bases, V lost 4 bases, and 3 bases had no gene match. The CDR3 is 14 amino acids. CDR1 is SGHRS, CDR2 YFSETQ, per germline. The sample is drawn from a study of human T cells and chemical hapten exposure. Study details: Sensitization involved placing 2% DPC onto an approximately 2 cm by approximately 2 cm region of upper inner arm skin. All patients underwent weekly scalp dosing with diphenylcyclopropenone for the full approximately 25-week study. Patients, largely female, had alopecia areata, totalis or universalis.

Time point defined: patch test 2, 6 weeks after DPC sensitization. Stated treatment: therapeutic diphenylcyclopropenone sensitization with weekly scalp DPC. The rearrangement joins TRBV5-1 to TRBJ1-4; 7 bases match TRBD1. The sample in question was whole blood, obtained in connection with sensitization to the hapten diphenylcyclopropenone (DPC). The receptor was derived from a woman aged 18-29 years with alopecia areata. Some clones in this sample may be carry-over from other donors' samples. The CDR3 reads CASSGGQPNEKLFF. The CDR3 DNA reads as TGCGCCAGCAGCGGGGGACAGCCTAATGAAAAACTGTTTTTT.